The present TCR beta chain was sequenced within a study of shared clonotypes between healthy human individuals. Naive CD8 cells were CD45RO-negative, positively selected for CCR7, excluding terminally differentiated effector memory CD45RA+ cells. It was at deep level that the assay was run. Measured with immunoSEQ multiplex PCR; TCRdb has only the in-frame clones, and not every one. The profile shows millions of clones, over 85% of them singletons. Turning to this clone: Its specificity is not known.

CDR1 WSHSY and CDR2 SAAADI come from the germline V gene. This CDR3 spans 14 amino acids. Trimming left V 10 bases short and J 3 bases short, with 16 bases between. Findings and limits, study-wide: Memory subsets had estimated richness that was generally smaller than that of naive subsets. About 5% of naive CD4 clonotypes were shared across a few donors. Clonotypes shared by all four sorted-subset donors had higher generation probabilities than non-shared clonotypes.

The chain couples TRBV10-2 to TRBJ2-1; D might be TRBD1 or TRBD2, each matching 6 bases. This receptor was obtained from a man between 18 and 35 years old in good health. Sequencing used naive CD8+ T cells sorted from blood. The CDR3 loop is CATRQEGHYNEQFF. CDR3 nucleotide sequence: TGCGCCACCCGACAGGAGGGGCACTACAATGAGCAGTTCTTC.